This TCR beta chain was sequenced during a study of OX40 agonist ivuxolimab in advanced cancers. Study-wide results and limits: Expanded clones were, on average, more numerous in CD8+ T cells than in CD4+.

Remarks on this clone: What it binds is not known.

Using immunoSEQ multiplex PCR, the repertoire was profiled, and TCRdb retains in-frame clones only, with some absent. The sample yields about 94,000 clones, roughly 95% seen once. From germline, CDR1 is MNHEY and CDR2 SMNVEV (reference sequence). This CDR3 has 15 residues. V lost 3 bases and J lost 6; bases outside the gene matches: 6. The genes are TRBV27 and TRBJ2-1, with 9 bases lining up with TRBD2. The origin of this receptor is an adult with an advanced solid tumor such as melanoma, head and neck, liver or kidney cancer. Sample: CD4+ or CD8+ T cells sorted from blood, taken in a trial of the OX40 agonist ivuxolimab. The CDR3 spells CASSLATSGGNEQFF. The CDR3 DNA follows: TGTGCCAGCAGTTTGGCGACTAGCGGAGGCAATGAGCAGTTCTTC.